These 21 T cell receptor beta chains were sequenced from one sample in a study of post-analysis software for immune sequencing data. Overall study findings and caveats: Patients carried four or five TRBV segments more frequently than controls did, and TRBV5-6, TRBV5-1 and TRBV20-1 were among them.

The library was made from cDNA and included unique molecular identifiers. Via MiXCR, TCRdb re-called the PCR reads, giving one row per CDR3 protein. The sample shows hundreds of thousands of distinct CDR3 sequences, roughly 29% of them seen only once. Their antigens are not known. Sequenced sample: blood. These TCRs come from a girl aged 10 to 17 with multiple sclerosis.

This clonotype came up a few times. V and J are TRBV20-1 and TRBJ2-7; the match to TRBD2 covers 7 bases. The germline V gene has CDR1 DFQATT and CDR2 SNEGSKA (reference sequence). V gave up 6 bases and J gave up 4 bases; unmatched junction bases: 15. The CDR3 loop spans 15 amino acids. The CDR3 reads CSATPPGGEGYEQYF. The CDR3 bases are TGCAGTGCCACCCCACCCGGCGGGGAGGGGTACGAGCAGTACTTC.

On this clonotype itself: At one end the junction does not follow the germline gene, possibly because of a read error. V gene TRBV27 combines with J gene TRBJ2-1; 8 bases are shared with TRBD2. This CDR3 has 13 amino acids. Germline CDR1 is MNHEY and CDR2 is SMNVEV (reference sequence). CDR3 in amino acids: CASSLKSGGDQFF. The CDR3 DNA reads TGCGCCAGCAGTTTAAAGTCGGGGGGGGATCAGTTCTTC.

The genes are TRBV6-5 and TRBJ2-5; either TRBD1 or TRBD2 may supply D (5 bases each). CDR1 is MNHEY and CDR2 is SVGAGI in the germline V gene. This CDR3 is built from 12 residues. The V gene lost 11 bases and the J gene lost 5 bases, with 15 bases spanning the gap. The chain's CDR3 is CADTRAGETQYF. CDR3 DNA: TGTGCCGACACGAGGGCAGGGGAGACCCAGTACTTC.

The chain carries TRBV5-1 and TRBJ2-3; D gene ambiguous. Germline V lookup: CDR1 SGHRS, CDR2 YFSETQ. The germline V and J ends were trimmed by 3 bases and 4 bases, with 12 bases remaining between them. The CDR3 length is 14 residues. The CDR3 loop reads CASSWLGTSDTQYF. Written as DNA, the CDR3 is TGCGCCAGCAGCTGGTTAGGCACGTCAGATACGCAGTATTTT.

The chain carries TRBV29-1 and TRBJ2-3; D is uncertain. From germline, CDR1 is SQVTM and CDR2 ANQGSEA. This CDR3 contains 12 residues. V was cut by 4 bases and J by 1 base, with 6 bases left in between. The CDR3 bases are TGCAGCGTTGGTGACGGCACAGATACGCAGTATTTT. Translated: CSVGDGTDTQYF.

In its sample, this clonotype was seen a few times. V is TRBV29-1 and J is TRBJ2-5; D gene ambiguous. Trimming removed 3 bases from V and 5 bases from J, with 7 bases in between. The CDR3 consists of 11 residues. Germline V lookup: CDR1 SQVTM, CDR2 ANQGSEA. Written as DNA, the CDR3 is TGCAGCGTTGAGGCCTTGGAGACCCAGTACTTC. This encodes CSVEALETQYF.

This clonotype was counted only a few times. This sequence joins TRBV3-1 and TRBJ1-6; D perhaps matches TRBD1 (6 bases). The CDR3 covers 17 residues. Germline V CDR1 and CDR2: LGHDT, YNNKEL (reference sequence). Trimming pared 1 base from V and 4 bases from J, leaving 14 bases between. The CDR3 nucleotides read TGTGCCAGCAGCCAAGTTTCGGGGGGCGCGTATAATTCACCCCTCCACTTT. This encodes CASSQVSGGAYNSPLHF.

Many counts were recorded for this clonotype. CDR3 coding DNA: TGTGCCATCAGTGGCGACAGGGTGAGCTCCTACGAGCAGTACTTC. Protein product: CAISGDRVSSYEQYF. The V call is TRBV10-3, the J call TRBJ2-7; 7 bases agree with TRBD1. Germline loops: CDR1 ENHRY, CDR2 SYGVKD. V was clipped by 4 bases and J by 0 bases; unmatched bases: 6. This CDR3 has 15 residues.

This clonotype was counted between two and nine times. This rearrangement joins TRBV6-5 to TRBJ1-2; 7 bases fit TRBD1. The CDR3 covers 14 residues. V shed 8 bases, J shed 3 bases, and the junction held 9 bases outside the gene matches. Looked up from germline, CDR1 is MNHEY and CDR2 is SVGAGI. CDR3 sequence (DNA): TGTGCCAGCTCTAGGCAGGGGGTGTACTATGGCTACACCTTC. This sequence encodes CASSRQGVYYGYTF.

This clonotype appeared a few times. The CDR3 sequence: CASSVDLEDEQYF. The CDR3 DNA reads as TGTGCCAGCAGCGTAGACCTGGAGGACGAGCAGTACTTC. The V call is TRBV9, the J call TRBJ2-7, with D maybe TRBD2 (5 bases). The germline CDR1 and CDR2 sequences are SGDLS and YYNGEE. CDR3 size: 13 residues. V dropped 0 bases and J dropped 5 bases, with 9 bases sitting between them.

CDR3 bases: TGTGCCAGCAGCCGCGCACAGGGAGTTGCTTTCTTT. It codes for CASSRAQGVAFF. The chain has TRBV7-2 and TRBJ1-1; perhaps TRBD1 as D (6 bases). This CDR3 contains 12 residues. V was cut by 5 bases and J by 11 bases, with 15 bases left in between. The V gene's germline CDR1 is SGHTA and CDR2 FQGNSA.

The V gene is TRBV7-2, the J gene TRBJ2-5; TRBD2 matches 7 bases. The J call may be wrong; the DNA end is better matched by TRBJ2-7. The CDR3 runs to 19 residues. Germline CDR1 is SGHTA and CDR2 is FQGNSA. CDR3 protein: CASSLVATSPGGETYEQYF. The DNA of the CDR3 is TGTGCCAGCAGCTTAGTAGCGACTAGCCCTGGGGGAGAAACGTACGAGCAGTACTTC.

At least ten counts were recorded for this clonotype. The chain has TRBV20-1 and TRBJ1-2; 8 bases are shared with TRBD1. There are 13 residues in the CDR3. Germline V gene lookup returns CDR1 DFQATT and CDR2 SNEGSKA (reference sequence). Trimming took 5 bases from V and 8 from J; bases not matched to a gene: 10. The CDR3: CSAPGQGLVGYTF. The CDR3, as DNA: TGCAGTGCTCCCGGACAGGGACTGGTCGGCTACACCTTC.

This clonotype was counted between two and nine times. This rearrangement joins TRBV12-3 or TRBV12-4 to TRBJ2-1; no reliable D call. The CDR3 contains 15 residues. V lost 1 base and J 6 bases, leaving 13 bases between the germline ends. In DNA, the CDR3 is TGTGCCAGCAGTTTAGGGTCGCCTTTTATCAATGAGCAGTTCTTC. It yields the protein CASSLGSPFINEQFF.

This clonotype was seen a handful of times. The V call is TRBV12-3 or TRBV12-4, the J call TRBJ2-5; 9 bases are a match to TRBD2. After removal of 5 bases from V and 11 bases from J, the junction contained 18 bases not matched to a gene. The CDR3 is made up of 16 amino acids. The CDR3 loop reads CASSPPGLAGNNEQYF. CDR3 sequence (DNA): TGTGCCAGCAGTCCCCCGGGGCTAGCGGGAAACAATGAGCAGTACTTC.

This clonotype was seen once. The chain has TRBV12-3 or TRBV12-4 and TRBJ2-1; D gene unclear. The CDR3 runs to 14 residues. Trimming shortened V by 5 bases and J by 4 bases, and 12 bases separated the two germline ends. CDR3 in DNA: TGTGCCAGCAGTCCTCAGGTAATTTACAATGAGCAGTTCTTC. The encoded protein is CASSPQVIYNEQFF.

This clonotype was counted a few times. This chain joins TRBV2 and TRBJ2-5; the match to TRBD2 covers 16 bases. V shed 3 bases, J shed 5 bases, and the junction held 0 bases outside the gene matches. Germline loops: CDR1 SNHLY, CDR2 FYNNEI. The CDR3 extends over 15 amino acids. CDR3 DNA: TGTGCCAGCAGTGAGGGACTAGCGGGAGGGGAGACCCAGTACTTC. Residues: CASSEGLAGGETQYF.

There are many counts of this clonotype. The chain links TRBV29-1 to TRBJ2-1, with TRBD1 matching 7 bases. The V segment lost 8 bases and the J segment 10 bases; nucleotides outside the gene matches: 8. This CDR3 has 11 amino acids. CDR1 SQVTM and CDR2 ANQGSEA come from the germline V gene. As DNA, the CDR3 is TGCAGCCACAGAGGGGGCGGGGAGCAGTTCTTC. It yields the protein CSHRGGGEQFF.

This clonotype was picked up a small number of times. The chain joins TRBV5-5 to TRBJ2-7, with 11 bases aligning to TRBD1. The V and J ends lost 1 base and 6 bases, in that order; junction bases with no gene match: 6. Per germline, CDR1 SGHKS and CDR2 YYEKEE (reference sequence). CDR3 length equals 15 residues. In DNA, the CDR3 is TGTGCCAGCAGCTTGTCCAGGACAGGGGGCTCCGAGCAGTACTTC. Residues: CASSLSRTGGSEQYF.

This clonotype was observed a handful of times. The V call is TRBV7-2, the J call TRBJ2-7; possibly TRBD1 for D (6 bases). This CDR3 is 13 amino acids long. Germline assignment: CDR1 SGHTA and CDR2 FQGNSA. Trimming removed 3 bases from V and 3 bases from J, with 9 bases in between. CDR3 sequence: CASSFVRGYEQYF. DNA for the CDR3: TGTGCCAGCAGCTTCGTCAGGGGCTACGAGCAGTACTTC.

This clonotype was observed a handful of times. The genes are TRBV12-3 or TRBV12-4 and TRBJ2-1; the match to TRBD2 covers 14 bases. CDR3 length: 16 amino acids. V lost 3 bases to trimming and J lost 5 bases; unmatched junction nucleotides: 3. The CDR3 protein is CASSFGTSGSNNEQFF. In DNA, the CDR3 is TGTGCCAGCAGTTTCGGGACTAGCGGGAGTAACAATGAGCAGTTCTTC.